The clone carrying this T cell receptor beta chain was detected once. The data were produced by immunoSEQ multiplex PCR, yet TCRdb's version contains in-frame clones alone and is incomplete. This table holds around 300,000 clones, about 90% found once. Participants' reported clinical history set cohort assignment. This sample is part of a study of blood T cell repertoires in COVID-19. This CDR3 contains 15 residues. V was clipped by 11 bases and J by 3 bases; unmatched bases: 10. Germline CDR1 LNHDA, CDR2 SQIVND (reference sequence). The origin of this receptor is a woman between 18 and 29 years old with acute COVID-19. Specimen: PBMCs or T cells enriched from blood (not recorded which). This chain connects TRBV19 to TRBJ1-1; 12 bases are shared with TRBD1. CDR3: CAARDRGPSDTEAFF. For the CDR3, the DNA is TGTGCCGCTCGGGACAGGGGGCCGTCGGACACTGAAGCTTTCTTT.